Detailed here is one T cell receptor (beta chain). The antigen is not known. The V and J ends lost 2 bases and 4 bases respectively, with 10 bases between them. The CDR3 runs to 15 residues. Germline V lookup: CDR1 SGHRS, CDR2 YFSETQ. The sample comes from a study of radiotherapy plus CTLA-4 blockade in lung cancer. In the study overall: Disease control was present in under 35% of patients, and objective responses in approximately 20%. Findings and caveats of the study: Once radiotherapy plus ipilimumab had been given, TCR clones derived from tumor expanded in blood.

Libraries were prepared by immunoSEQ multiplex PCR; TCRdb keeps only in-frame clonotypes and omits some of them. The table lists some 110,000 clones, more than 75% of them singletons. This sequence joins TRBV5-1 and TRBJ1-6, with D perhaps matching TRBD1 (5 bases). The sample was peripheral blood, taken from a patient treated with radiotherapy plus ipilimumab. This receptor was obtained from a human donor with non-small cell lung cancer that progressed on radiotherapy plus ipilimumab. Some clones in this sample may be carry-over from other donors' samples. This CDR3 is CASSFGDRYNSPLHF. The CDR3 region has the DNA TGCGCCAGCAGCTTCGGAGACAGATATAATTCACCCCTCCACTTT.